These T cell receptor beta chains were read from a single sample in a study of cytomegalovirus exposure and HLA in healthy donors. Sequencing was performed with immunoSEQ multiplex PCR; in TCRdb, only in-frame clones are kept and a portion is missing. The sample lists about 160,000 clones; approximately 80% were seen once. Sequences were obtained from PBMCs. The receptor set was obtained from a woman between 18 and 29 years old in good health and CMV-seronegative. Both conserved end residues are part of each CDR3. Each record gives: D gene, J gene, clone size, V gene, CDR3 DNA, CDR3 protein. D genes are given only for firm matches. Clone sizes are given selectively: once, few, many, or a class where the clone is expanded.

d_call: TRBD2
j_call: TRBJ2-2
clone_size: once
v_call: TRBV28
cdr3_nt: TGTGCCAGCACAAGGACTAGGAACACCGGGGAGCTGTTTTTT
cdr3_aa: CASTRTRNTGELFF

d_call: TRBD2
j_call: TRBJ2-7
clone_size: few
v_call: TRBV4-1
cdr3_nt: TGCGCCAGCAGCCAAGTTGGGACTAGCGGGGCCGCCTACGAGCAGTACTTC
cdr3_aa: CASSQVGTSGAAYEQYF

d_call: -
j_call: TRBJ1-4
clone_size: -
v_call: TRBV9
cdr3_nt: TGTGCCAGCAGCGTATCCCACGGACTATCTCTAACTAATGAAAAACTGTTTTTT
cdr3_aa: CASSVSHGLSLTNEKLFF

d_call: -
j_call: TRBJ2-2
clone_size: -
v_call: TRBV2
cdr3_nt: TGTGCCAGCGCCCTAGAACCCGGGGAGCTGTTTTTT
cdr3_aa: CASALEPGELFF

d_call: TRBD1
j_call: TRBJ2-7
clone_size: -
v_call: TRBV4-1
cdr3_nt: TGCGCCAGCAGCCGGGACAGGGTTGTGGGACCCTACGAGCAGTACTTC
cdr3_aa: CASSRDRVVGPYEQYF

d_call: TRBD1
j_call: TRBJ2-7
clone_size: few
v_call: TRBV7-9
cdr3_nt: TGTGCCAGCGAGAGGGGGACAGCCTCCTACGAGCAGTACTTC
cdr3_aa: CASERGTASYEQYF

d_call: TRBD2
j_call: TRBJ2-3
clone_size: -
v_call: TRBV18
cdr3_nt: TGTGCCAGCTCACCACGAAGCGGGAGAACAGATACGCAGTATTTT
cdr3_aa: CASSPRSGRTDTQYF

d_call: TRBD2
j_call: TRBJ2-3
clone_size: -
v_call: TRBV9
cdr3_nt: TGTGCCAGCAGCGCCCCCGGGTGGGACAGCGTAGCGGGAGTTGGGACAGATACGCAGTATTTT
cdr3_aa: CASSAPGWDSVAGVGTDTQYF

d_call: -
j_call: TRBJ2-5
clone_size: -
v_call: TRBV2
cdr3_nt: TGTGCCACCCGGAGACAGCCCCAAGAGACCCAGTACTTC
cdr3_aa: CATRRQPQETQYF

d_call: TRBD2
j_call: TRBJ2-7
clone_size: -
v_call: TRBV6-5
cdr3_nt: TGTGCCAGCAGCTCTAGCGGGACCCTTCCCGAGCAGTACTTC
cdr3_aa: CASSSSGTLPEQYF

d_call: -
j_call: TRBJ2-7
clone_size: -
v_call: TRBV6-6
cdr3_nt: TGTGCCAGCAGTTTGCCCGGCGGGCGGAGCAGCTACGAGCAGTACTTC
cdr3_aa: CASSLPGGRSSYEQYF

d_call: -
j_call: TRBJ1-6
clone_size: -
v_call: TRBV19
cdr3_nt: TGTGCCACCAGGTCGGGGAGCTCCTATAATTCACCCCTCCACTTT
cdr3_aa: CATRSGSSYNSPLHF

d_call: -
j_call: TRBJ1-4
clone_size: -
v_call: TRBV7-9
cdr3_nt: TGTGCCAGCGCCCCTTACCAACACGAAAAACTGTTTTTT
cdr3_aa: CASAPYQHEKLFF

d_call: TRBD1
j_call: TRBJ1-2
clone_size: -
v_call: TRBV27
cdr3_nt: TGTGCCAGCAACCCGGGACAGGGTTTGGCAGGCTACACCTTC
cdr3_aa: CASNPGQGLAGYTF

d_call: TRBD2
j_call: TRBJ2-1
clone_size: -
v_call: TRBV18
cdr3_nt: TGTGCCAGCTCACCACCGAGCGGGAGACGGAGCGAGCAGTTCTTC
cdr3_aa: CASSPPSGRRSEQFF

d_call: TRBD2
j_call: TRBJ2-1
clone_size: -
v_call: TRBV6-5
cdr3_nt: TGTGCCAGCGATAAAGCGGGAGGCTCCTACAATGAGCAGTTCTTC
cdr3_aa: CASDKAGGSYNEQFF

d_call: TRBD2
j_call: TRBJ2-5
clone_size: once
v_call: TRBV7-8
cdr3_nt: TGTGCCAGCAGTTACGGACTAGCGGAACAAGAGACCCAGTACTTC
cdr3_aa: CASSYGLAEQETQYF

d_call: -
j_call: TRBJ1-2
clone_size: -
v_call: TRBV7-9
cdr3_nt: TGTGCCAGCACCATTGGGGGGGGCGACTATGGCTACACCTTC
cdr3_aa: CASTIGGGDYGYTF

d_call: TRBD1
j_call: TRBJ1-1
clone_size: -
v_call: TRBV19
cdr3_nt: TGTGCCAGTAGGGTAGGGACAGGGGAAGGGCACACTGAAGCTTTCTTT
cdr3_aa: CASRVGTGEGHTEAFF

d_call: TRBD2
j_call: TRBJ2-3
clone_size: -
v_call: TRBV5-6
cdr3_nt: TGTGCCAGCAGTCGGACTAGCGGGAGGGCCGGGGGTACAGATACGCAGTATTTT
cdr3_aa: CASSRTSGRAGGTDTQYF

d_call: -
j_call: TRBJ2-7
clone_size: -
v_call: TRBV6-1
cdr3_nt: TGTGCCAGCAGTGAAGGAGTGGCGACAGGATCCTACGAGCAGTACTTC
cdr3_aa: CASSEGVATGSYEQYF

d_call: -
j_call: TRBJ1-2
clone_size: -
v_call: TRBV5-6
cdr3_nt: TGTGCCAGCAGCTTGCGCAGGGTAAACTATGGCTACACCTTC
cdr3_aa: CASSLRRVNYGYTF

d_call: TRBD1
j_call: TRBJ2-3
clone_size: -
v_call: TRBV19
cdr3_nt: TGTGCCAGCGCTGCAGGGGGTTCTAGCACAGATACGCAGTATTTT
cdr3_aa: CASAAGGSSTDTQYF

d_call: TRBD1
j_call: TRBJ2-2
clone_size: once
v_call: TRBV23-1
cdr3_nt: TGCGCCAGCAGACTATCTTCGGGACAGGGAACCGGGGAGCTGTTTTTT
cdr3_aa: CASRLSSGQGTGELFF

d_call: -
j_call: TRBJ2-7
clone_size: -
v_call: TRBV28
cdr3_nt: TGTGCCAGCAGTTCATCGGGGGAAGGCTACGAGCAGTACTTC
cdr3_aa: CASSSSGEGYEQYF

d_call: -
j_call: TRBJ1-2
clone_size: once
v_call: TRBV5-4
cdr3_nt: TGTGCCAGCAGCTTTCCCGGGACAAATGGCTACACCTTC
cdr3_aa: CASSFPGTNGYTF

d_call: TRBD2
j_call: TRBJ2-7
clone_size: -
v_call: TRBV28
cdr3_nt: TGTGCCAGCAGCGCGGGACTAGTAGGGTACGAGCAGTACTTC
cdr3_aa: CASSAGLVGYEQYF

d_call: -
j_call: TRBJ2-3
clone_size: -
v_call: TRBV11-1
cdr3_nt: TGTGCCAGCAGCTTAGGGGTCTGGGCCCCCACAGATACGCAGTATTTT
cdr3_aa: CASSLGVWAPTDTQYF

d_call: -
j_call: TRBJ2-7
clone_size: -
v_call: TRBV5-5
cdr3_nt: TGTGCCAGCAGCGAAGCGAGTACCAGGGGCTACGAGCAGTACTTC
cdr3_aa: CASSEASTRGYEQYF

d_call: -
j_call: TRBJ2-1
clone_size: few
v_call: TRBV11-2
cdr3_nt: TGTGCCAGCAGCTTAGTTCAGGGATGGTTCTTC
cdr3_aa: CASSLVQGWFF

d_call: TRBD1
j_call: TRBJ2-7
clone_size: -
v_call: TRBV7-8
cdr3_nt: TGTGCCAGCAGCTCGACCGGGACAGGTTCCTACGAGCAGTACTTC
cdr3_aa: CASSSTGTGSYEQYF

d_call: TRBD1
j_call: TRBJ1-4
clone_size: -
v_call: TRBV27
cdr3_nt: TGTGCCAGCAGTCTCGGGACAGGGACTAATGAAAAACTGTTTTTT
cdr3_aa: CASSLGTGTNEKLFF

d_call: TRBD2
j_call: TRBJ2-5
clone_size: -
v_call: TRBV5-8
cdr3_nt: TGTGCCAGCAGCTTGAGATTTGGTAGCGGGATCCAAGAGACCCAGTACTTC
cdr3_aa: CASSLRFGSGIQETQYF

d_call: -
j_call: TRBJ1-5
clone_size: -
v_call: TRBV6-5
cdr3_nt: TGTGCCAGCAGCCGCCACAGGGATCAGCCCCAGCATTTT
cdr3_aa: CASSRHRDQPQHF

d_call: TRBD2
j_call: TRBJ2-7
clone_size: -
v_call: TRBV19
cdr3_nt: TGTGCCAGTAGTGCCGGGAGGAATTCCTACGAGCAGTACTTC
cdr3_aa: CASSAGRNSYEQYF

d_call: TRBD2
j_call: TRBJ2-4
clone_size: -
v_call: TRBV18
cdr3_nt: TGTGCCAGCTCACCGCGCCGGGAGGACATTCAGTACTTC
cdr3_aa: CASSPRREDIQYF

d_call: TRBD2
j_call: TRBJ2-7
clone_size: -
v_call: TRBV2
cdr3_nt: TGTGCCAGTCTGGCGGGAGGTTACGAGCAGTACTTC
cdr3_aa: CASLAGGYEQYF

d_call: -
j_call: TRBJ2-3
clone_size: -
v_call: TRBV27
cdr3_nt: TGTGCCAGCAGACCCGGGACAAGATACACAGATACGCAGTATTTT
cdr3_aa: CASRPGTRYTDTQYF

d_call: -
j_call: TRBJ2-7
clone_size: -
v_call: TRBV6-4
cdr3_nt: TGTGCCAAGGGGGAGCAGTACTTC
cdr3_aa: CAKGEQYF

d_call: TRBD1
j_call: TRBJ2-5
clone_size: -
v_call: TRBV10-2
cdr3_nt: TGCGCCAGCATAGGGGGACAGGGTACCGAGACCCAGTACTTC
cdr3_aa: CASIGGQGTETQYF